A single sample is the source of the 20 T cell receptor beta chains below, sequenced in a study of siplizumab effects on memory and regulatory T cells. This table comes from immunoSEQ multiplex PCR, and its TCRdb copy is limited to in-frame clones, with some not included. The sample yields about 100,000 clones, roughly nine tenths seen once. The sequenced material came from Tregs sorted from blood. The receptors were gathered from a human donor in good health.

The gene calls are TRBV5-6 and TRBJ1-2; D is uncertain. Germline CDR1 and CDR2: SGHDT and YYEEEE. The germline V and J ends were trimmed by 5 bases and 2 bases, with 7 bases remaining between them. The CDR3 totals 12 residues. For the CDR3, the DNA is TGTGCCAGCAGTAACGGAAACTATGGCTACACCTTC. It translates to CASSNGNYGYTF.

The chain is built from TRBV10-3 and TRBJ2-7, with 13 bases lining up with TRBD2. V was clipped by 2 bases and J by 0 bases; unmatched bases: 4. Germline CDR1 and CDR2: ENHRY and SYGVKD. This CDR3 has 17 residues. This CDR3 is CAISERGLAGNSYEQYF. The DNA of the CDR3 is TGTGCCATCAGTGAGAGGGGACTAGCGGGGAACTCCTACGAGCAGTACTTC.

About this clone: The junction shows a germline mismatch at one end, possibly a read error. The rearrangement uses TRBV7-7 and TRBJ2-7; 11 nucleotides agree with TRBD2. Germline CDR1 and CDR2: SSHAT and FNYEAQ (reference sequence). The CDR3 covers 15 residues. This CDR3 reads CASSSRLAGSDEQYF. The CDR3 coding sequence is TGTGCTAGCAGCTCGAGACTAGCGGGATCTGACGAGCAGTACTTC.

The rearrangement links TRBV19 to TRBJ2-7; D is possibly TRBD2 (5 bases). CDR1 and CDR2 (germline): LNHDA, SQIVND (reference sequence). V lost 0 bases to trimming and J lost 2 bases, with 11 bases between them. This CDR3 has 15 amino acids. DNA for the CDR3: TGTGCCAGTAGTATAGACCCAACTAGAGCCTACGAGCAGTACTTC. It yields the protein CASSIDPTRAYEQYF.

V gene TRBV5-8 combines with J gene TRBJ1-3; unclear D gene. Germline CDR1 reads SGHTS; CDR2 reads YDEGEE. This CDR3 is built from 15 residues. The V end was cut by 0 bases, the J end by 0 bases, with 7 bases between. The CDR3 sequence: CASSLARTSGNTIYF. The CDR3 DNA is TGTGCCAGCAGCTTGGCCAGGACCTCTGGAAACACCATATATTTT.

The chain recombines TRBV25-1 with TRBJ2-5, with TRBD2 matching over 14 bases. CDR1 MGHDK and CDR2 SYGVNS come from the germline V gene. V dropped 5 bases and J dropped 4; count of bases not matched to a gene: 9. The CDR3 length is 17 residues. The CDR3 is CASSLGTSGSLGETQYF. CDR3 sequence (DNA): TGTGCCAGCAGTTTGGGGACTAGCGGGAGCCTGGGAGAGACCCAGTACTTC.

The chain employs TRBV29-1 and TRBJ1-2; D is uncertain. V lost 2 bases, J lost 0 bases, and 10 bases lay in between. Germline lookup yields CDR1 SQVTM and CDR2 ANQGSEA. CDR3 length: 14 residues. The CDR3 DNA reads as TGCAGCGTTGAAAGTATCAGTTCTAACTATGGCTACACCTTC. Translated: CSVESISSNYGYTF.

The V and J genes are TRBV7-2 and TRBJ2-3; D is possibly TRBD1 (6 bases). The CDR3 contains 14 residues. Germline assignment: CDR1 SGHTA and CDR2 FQGNSA. Deletions cut 1 base from V and 4 bases from J, with 9 bases between. In DNA, the CDR3 is TGTGCCAGCAGCTTAGGGTGGGGGCCAGATACGCAGTATTTT. Translation: CASSLGWGPDTQYF. Looking up the rest from reference TRBV7-2 and TRBJ2-3 gives the full variable domain: GAGVSQSPSNKVTEKGKDVELRCDPISGHTALYWYRQSLGQGLEFLIYFQGNSAPDKSGLPSDRFSAERTGGSVSTLTIQRTQQEDSAVYLCASSLGWGPDTQYFGPGTRLTVL.

The rearrangement joins TRBV19 to TRBJ2-7, with 8 nucleotides matching TRBD2. Germline V gene lookup returns CDR1 LNHDA and CDR2 SQIVND (reference sequence). This CDR3 contains 15 residues. Trimming at V came to 5 bases and at J to 0 bases, leaving 6 bases not matched to a gene. The CDR3 protein is CASSLSGTSSYEQYF. CDR3 DNA sequence: TGTGCCAGTAGTCTTTCCGGGACTAGCTCCTACGAGCAGTACTTC.

The chain carries TRBV7-2 and TRBJ2-1; 7 bases align to TRBD2. From germline, CDR1 is SGHTA and CDR2 FQGNSA. This CDR3 region has 13 residues. The ends lost 6 bases at V and 5 bases at J; junction bases unmatched: 4. The CDR3 loop reads CASRLAGDNEQFF. The CDR3 region has the DNA TGTGCCAGCAGGCTTGCGGGGGACAATGAGCAGTTCTTC.

This chain joins TRBV19 and TRBJ1-1; perhaps TRBD1 as D (5 bases). Germline V CDR1 and CDR2: LNHDA, SQIVND (reference sequence). The germline V and J ends were trimmed by 1 base and 0 bases, with 6 bases remaining between them. CDR3 size: 14 residues. The CDR3 nucleotides are TGTGCCAGTAGTATAGGACAGATGAACACTGAAGCTTTCTTT. It translates to CASSIGQMNTEAFF.

This clone was detected a few times. The sample contains more than one DNA sequence encoding this CDR3. The V and J genes are TRBV7-9 and TRBJ1-2; no definite D call. V lost 1 base and J lost 8, with 5 bases in between. The CDR3 length is 11 residues. The germline V gene encodes CDR1 SEHNR and CDR2 FQNEAQ (reference sequence). CDR3 DNA: TGTGCCAGCAGCTTAGAGAGGGGCTACACCTTC. It specifies CASSLERGYTF. The complete variable domain, with remaining parts taken from reference TRBV7-9 and TRBJ1-2, reads DTGVSQNPRHKITKRGQNVTFRCDPISEHNRLYWYRQTLGQGPEFLTYFQNEAQLEKSRLLSDRFSAERPKGSFSTLEIQRTEQGDSAMYLCASSLERGYTFGSGTRLTVV.

The chain is built from TRBV29-1 and TRBJ2-3; D may match TRBD1 or TRBD2 (5 bases each). The V end lost 3 bases, the J end lost 1 base, and 17 bases lay between the germline ends. The CDR3 length is 16 residues. CDR1 is SQVTM and CDR2 is ANQGSEA in the germline V gene. The CDR3 DNA reads TGCAGCGTTGATGGGGGACGTCGGTCTGGCACAGATACGCAGTATTTT. Residues: CSVDGGRRSGTDTQYF.

The table lists this clone with a count of one. The rearrangement uses TRBV6-1 and TRBJ2-7, with D uncertain. CDR1 is MNHNS, CDR2 SASEGT, per germline. The CDR3 covers 11 residues. The V and J ends lost 6 bases and 6 bases respectively, with 9 bases between them. The CDR3 is CASSTIGEQYF. The CDR3 nucleotides read TGTGCCAGCAGCACCATTGGCGAGCAGTACTTC.

The gene calls are TRBV7-9 and TRBJ2-7; D remains ambiguous. In germline, CDR1 is SEHNR, CDR2 FQNEAQ (reference sequence). The V end lost 7 bases, the J end lost 6 bases, and 16 bases lay between the germline ends. CDR3 size: 13 residues. The CDR3 loop is CASTSSGPFEQYF. The CDR3 nucleotides read TGTGCCAGCACCTCGAGTGGTCCATTCGAGCAGTACTTC.

This rearrangement joins TRBV5-1 to TRBJ2-2, with 12 bases that match TRBD2. J lost 6 bases, V lost 9 bases, and 6 bases had no gene match. Germline loops: CDR1 SGHRS, CDR2 YFSETQ. The CDR3 has 14 residues. The CDR3 coding sequence is TGCGCCACCTCTCTAGCGGGAGGGTCCGGGGAGCTGTTTTTT. It codes for CATSLAGGSGELFF.

The V call is TRBV10-3, the J call TRBJ2-3; D possibly corresponds to TRBD2 (5 bases). Per the germline V gene, CDR1 is ENHRY and CDR2 is SYGVKD. This CDR3 is built from 13 residues. V shed 7 bases and J shed 2 bases, with 10 bases lying between them. The CDR3 is CAITDSNTDTQYF. The CDR3 DNA follows: TGTGCCATCACGGACTCAAACACAGATACGCAGTATTTT.

J is TRBJ2-7 and V is TRBV7-3; 7 positions agree with TRBD2. The CDR3 runs 15 residues. Germline loops: CDR1 SGHTA, CDR2 FQGTGA. V dropped 5 bases and J dropped 2; count of bases not matched to a gene: 9. CDR3 in DNA: TGTGCCAGCAGCCTCCAAGCTAGCGGTCCCTACGAGCAGTACTTC. Translated: CASSLQASGPYEQYF.

The chain recombines TRBV5-6 with TRBJ1-5; D unclear. CDR1 and CDR2 from the germline V gene are SGHDT and YYEEEE. Trimming cost V 2 bases and J 8 bases, with 14 bases left between them. CDR3 length equals 14 residues. CDR3 sequence: CASSFGWGVEPQHF. In nucleotides, the CDR3 is TGTGCCAGCAGCTTTGGTTGGGGAGTGGAGCCCCAGCATTTT.

This clone is a singleton in its sample. This sequence joins TRBV6-5 and TRBJ2-2; 7 nucleotides match TRBD2. The CDR3 is made up of 14 amino acids. CDR1 is MNHEY and CDR2 is SVGAGI in the germline V gene. V lost 4 bases, J lost 4 bases, and 3 bases stayed unmatched. CDR3 DNA sequence: TGTGCCAGCAGTTGGGGGAGGGCCACCGGGGAGCTGTTTTTT. It codes for CASSWGRATGELFF.